The 24 T cell receptor beta chains below were found in one sample sequenced in a study of cytotoxic CD8 clonotypes in ibrutinib-treated CLL. Measured with immunoSEQ multiplex PCR; TCRdb has only the in-frame clones, and not every one. The table records some 50,000 clones, under 75% of them present only once. The material sequenced was PBMCs, taken after 12 months of ibrutinib treatment. These TCRs come from a human donor with chronic lymphocytic leukemia.

V usage is TRBV7-9 and J usage is TRBJ1-6, with a possible D match to TRBD1 (6 bases). CDR1 and CDR2 (germline): SEHNR, FQNEAQ (reference sequence). V lost 1 base and J lost 7, with 8 bases in between. The CDR3 runs 14 residues. Here the CDR3 DNA reads TGTGCCAGCAGCTTAGAACAGGGCAATTCACCCCTCCACTTT. Protein: CASSLEQGNSPLHF.

This clone was seen only once. The J gene is TRBJ1-2, the V gene TRBV18; D possibly corresponds to TRBD1 (5 bases). Germline values: CDR1 KGHSH, CDR2 LQKENI. CDR3 length: 14 residues. V lost 3 bases and J 5 bases, leaving 13 bases between the germline ends. For the CDR3, the DNA is TGTGCCAGCTCACCCGGGGGGGAAGAGTATGGCTACACCTTC. This encodes CASSPGGEEYGYTF.

The rearrangement links TRBV5-1 to TRBJ1-2; TRBD1 matches at 7 bases. With 5 bases clipped from V and 6 bases from J, the junction kept 13 bases outside the gene matches. The CDR3 is 15 residues long. The V gene's germline CDR1 is SGHRS and CDR2 YFSETQ. This chain's CDR3 is CASRLNVGGTDGYTF. In DNA, the CDR3 is TGCGCCAGCAGACTGAACGTCGGGGGGACAGATGGCTACACCTTC.

This clone is categorized as large (0.1 to 1%). The V and J genes are TRBV13 and TRBJ2-1; 12 bases are shared with TRBD2. V was pared by 5 bases and J by 2 bases, with 4 bases of the junction left unmatched. The CDR3 contains 16 residues. The germline CDR1 and CDR2 sequences are PRHDT and FYEKMQ (reference sequence). The CDR3 region has the DNA TGTGCCAGCAGCACAAGACTAGCGGGGGCCTACAATGAGCAGTTCTTC. Translated: CASSTRLAGAYNEQFF.

The CDR3, as DNA: TGTGCCAGCAGCGTCCGAGGCGAGCAGTACTTC. As protein: CASSVRGEQYF. The chain recombines TRBV7-9 with TRBJ2-7; D not certain. Looked up from germline, CDR1 is SEHNR and CDR2 is FQNEAQ (reference sequence). V was pared by 5 bases and J by 6 bases, with 8 bases between. The CDR3 runs to 11 residues.

The V gene is TRBV29-1, the J gene TRBJ2-1, with D maybe TRBD1 (6 bases). Trimming took 3 bases from V and 4 from J, leaving 13 bases between them. The CDR3 runs to 14 residues. Germline CDR1 is SQVTM and CDR2 is ANQGSEA. DNA for the CDR3: TGCAGCGTTGATATGGGGGCTGTATACAATGAGCAGTTCTTC. Amino acids: CSVDMGAVYNEQFF.

The chain is built from TRBV11-3 and TRBJ2-2; 11 bases fit TRBD2. Per germline, CDR1 SGHNT and CDR2 YENEEA. The V gene end was trimmed by 5 bases and the J gene end by 0 bases; junction bases not matched to a gene: 2. The CDR3 is made up of 16 amino acids. The CDR3 here is CASSPTSGANTGELFF. CDR3 in DNA: TGTGCCAGCAGCCCGACTAGCGGGGCGAACACCGGGGAGCTGTTTTTT.

This rearrangement joins TRBV11-2 to TRBJ2-6; TRBD1 matches at 7 bases. This CDR3 spans 15 amino acids. J gave up 2 bases and V 5 bases, and 3 bases lay outside the gene matches. The germline CDR1 and CDR2 sequences are SGHAT and FQNNGV. CDR3 sequence reads: CASSLQGAGANVLTF. In nucleotides, the CDR3 is TGTGCCAGCAGCCTCCAGGGGGCTGGGGCCAACGTCCTGACTTTC.

This clone occurred a few times. The chain recombines TRBV6-1 with TRBJ1-2; a weak D match, TRBD1 (5 bases). The CDR3 spans 16 residues. The V end lost 2 bases, the J end lost 3 bases, and 16 bases lay between the germline ends. CDR1 is MNHNS, CDR2 SASEGT, per germline. The chain's CDR3 is CASSETFGAGDYGYTF. The DNA for the CDR3 is TGTGCCAGCAGTGAAACGTTCGGGGCGGGAGACTATGGCTACACCTTC.

V gene TRBV5-1 combines with J gene TRBJ2-4, with 8 bases identical to TRBD2. Germline-derived CDR1 and CDR2 are SGHRS and YFSETQ. Trimming cost V 1 base and J 0 bases; bases outside gene matches: 6. This CDR3 region has 17 residues. The CDR3, as DNA: TGCGCCAGCAGCTTGTTTGCGGGGGGCCTAGCCAAAAACATTCAGTACTTC. Its translation: CASSLFAGGLAKNIQYF.

The chain is built from TRBV10-3 and TRBJ1-4, with unresolved D. V was pared by 3 bases and J by 4 bases, with 9 bases between. This CDR3 region has 14 residues. CDR1 ENHRY and CDR2 SYGVKD come from the germline V gene. CDR3 bases: TGTGCCATCAGTGAATTGGGAAATAATGAAAAACTGTTTTTT. Translation gives CAISELGNNEKLFF.

Written as DNA, the CDR3 is TGTGCCAGCAGCCCCCCCGTCAGGTTTTACGGCTACACCTTC. It yields the protein CASSPPVRFYGYTF. The chain employs TRBV7-9 and TRBJ1-2; D unresolved. Germline V CDR1 and CDR2: SEHNR, FQNEAQ (reference sequence). The CDR3 extends over 14 amino acids. The V gene lost 5 bases and the J gene lost 8 bases, with 18 bases spanning the gap.

This clone has a single count. The genes are TRBV29-1 and TRBJ2-7, with TRBD1 matching 7 bases. This CDR3 spans 14 amino acids. Germline V CDR1 and CDR2: SQVTM, ANQGSEA. The J segment lost 0 bases and the V segment lost 6 bases, leaving 8 bases of the junction unmatched. The CDR3 region has the DNA TGCAGCGTGATCCGACAGGGTAGCTCCTACGAGCAGTACTTC. Translating it yields CSVIRQGSSYEQYF.

This clone was seen more than once but under ten times. The chain joins TRBV4-1 to TRBJ1-3, with D possibly TRBD1 on 6 matching bases. The V gene lost 0 bases and the J gene lost 4 bases, with 22 bases spanning the gap. Germline V gene lookup returns CDR1 MGHRA and CDR2 YSYEKL. The CDR3 is 19 residues long. The CDR3 DNA reads as TGCGCCAGCAGCCAAGATTGGATTGGGGGCAGGGGCTCAGGAAACACCATATATTTT. Translation gives CASSQDWIGGRGSGNTIYF.

This clone was seen only a few times. The chain has TRBV27 and TRBJ1-5, with D possibly matching TRBD1 (5 bases). The V gene lost 4 bases and the J gene lost 6 bases, with 10 bases spanning the gap. The length of the CDR3 is 13 residues. Germline CDR1 is MNHEY and CDR2 is SMNVEV (reference sequence). The chain's CDR3 is CASSYRRGQPQHF. CDR3 in DNA: TGTGCCAGCAGTTATAGGAGGGGTCAGCCCCAGCATTTT.

A few counts support this clone. The chain carries TRBV5-1 and TRBJ1-4, with no clear D. CDR3 length: 13 residues. Germline assignment: CDR1 SGHRS and CDR2 YFSETQ. V gave up 0 bases and J gave up 6 bases, with 6 bases separating them. The chain's CDR3 is CASSLDTDEKLFF. Written as DNA, the CDR3 is TGCGCCAGCAGCTTGGACACCGATGAAAAACTGTTTTTT.

The chain is built from TRBV7-3 and TRBJ2-5; TRBD2 aligns across 10 bases. V gave up 5 bases and J gave up 2 bases; unmatched junction bases: 8. The CDR3 has 16 residues. CDR1 is SGHTA, CDR2 FQGTGA, per germline. The CDR3 nucleotides read TGTGCCAGCAGCCAAGGACTAGCGGTTTTACAAGAGACCCAGTACTTC. This gives the protein CASSQGLAVLQETQYF.

The chain has TRBV10-3 and TRBJ2-5; 15 nucleotides agree with TRBD2. CDR1 is ENHRY and CDR2 is SYGVKD in the germline V gene. Trimming at V came to 6 bases and at J to 2 bases, leaving 1 base not matched to a gene. CDR3 length: 15 amino acids. The CDR3 nucleotides are TGTGCCATCAGCGGGACTAGCGGGGGGCAAGAGACCCAGTACTTC. Protein: CAISGTSGGQETQYF.

V usage is TRBV27 and J usage is TRBJ1-2; TRBD1 matches 9 bases. J was trimmed by 8 bases and V by 4 bases; bases with no gene match: 8. Germline CDR1 reads MNHEY; CDR2 reads SMNVEV (reference sequence). The CDR3 totals 14 residues. The CDR3: CASSSTGGAGGYTF. As DNA, the CDR3 is TGTGCCAGCAGTTCTACAGGGGGCGCCGGGGGCTACACCTTC.

This clone was found a few times. V usage is TRBV7-9 and J usage is TRBJ2-2; no firm D call. The CDR3 spans 13 residues. Between the trimmed V and J ends, which lost 7 bases and 0 bases, there was a span of 6 bases. CDR1 and CDR2 (germline): SEHNR, FQNEAQ (reference sequence). The CDR3 region is CASKVANTGELFF. CDR3 in DNA: TGTGCCAGCAAGGTAGCGAACACCGGGGAGCTGTTTTTT.

The J gene is TRBJ1-4, the V gene TRBV18, with D hard to call. Germline V gene lookup returns CDR1 KGHSH and CDR2 LQKENI. V was clipped by 3 bases and J by 2 bases, with 10 bases between them. The CDR3 is 15 residues long. For the CDR3, the DNA is TGTGCCAGCTCACCGGGTGCATTCACTAATGAAAAACTGTTTTTT. This gives the protein CASSPGAFTNEKLFF.

The V gene is TRBV5-1, the J gene TRBJ2-2; possible D gene TRBD2, 6 bases. The V end was cut by 0 bases, the J end by 6 bases, with 12 bases between. Germline V gene data show CDR1 as SGHRS and CDR2 as YFSETQ. This CDR3 is built from 15 residues. The CDR3 DNA is TGCGCCAGCAGCTTGGATCAGGGACTGGCCGGGGAGCTGTTTTTT. It encodes CASSLDQGLAGELFF.

This rearrangement joins TRBV6-1 to TRBJ2-2; D not resolved. Per germline, CDR1 MNHNS and CDR2 SASEGT. The CDR3 is made up of 13 amino acids. V shed 4 bases and J shed 5 bases, with 8 bases lying between them. CDR3 sequence reads: CASSAPETGELFF. CDR3 coding DNA: TGTGCCAGCAGTGCCCCAGAGACCGGGGAGCTGTTTTTT.

The genes are TRBV19 and TRBJ2-1, with D unresolved. The V gene lost 3 bases and the J gene lost 3 bases, with 0 bases spanning the gap. The CDR3 contains 11 residues. Germline CDR1 LNHDA, CDR2 SQIVND (reference sequence). This chain's CDR3 is CASSIYNEQFF. For the CDR3, the DNA is TGTGCCAGTAGTATCTACAATGAGCAGTTCTTC.